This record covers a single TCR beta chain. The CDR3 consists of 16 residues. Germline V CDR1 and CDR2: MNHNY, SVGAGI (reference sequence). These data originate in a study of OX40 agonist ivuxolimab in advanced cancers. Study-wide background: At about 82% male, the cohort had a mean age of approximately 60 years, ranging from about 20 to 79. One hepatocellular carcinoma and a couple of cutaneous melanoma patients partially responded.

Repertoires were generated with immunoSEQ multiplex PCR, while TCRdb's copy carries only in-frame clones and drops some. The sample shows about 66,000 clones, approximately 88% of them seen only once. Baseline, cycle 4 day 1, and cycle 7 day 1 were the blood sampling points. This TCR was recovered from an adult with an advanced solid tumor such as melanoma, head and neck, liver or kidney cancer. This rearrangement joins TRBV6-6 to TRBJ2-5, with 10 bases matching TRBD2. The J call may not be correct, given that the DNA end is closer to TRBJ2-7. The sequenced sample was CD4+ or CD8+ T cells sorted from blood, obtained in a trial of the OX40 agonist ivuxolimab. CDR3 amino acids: CASSLTGTSDFYEQYF. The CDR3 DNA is TGTGCCAGCAGTTTAACCGGGACTAGCGACTTCTACGAGCAGTACTTC.